The sample holds many counts of the clone carrying this T cell receptor beta chain. What it binds is unknown. This entry belongs to a study of T cells after yellow fever vaccination. General study points: Post-booster repertoires contained most primary-vaccination clones again (about 95% CD4, 88% CD8). Contaminants from the bulk population, in the form of abundant clonotypes, could be found in FACS-sorted repertoires. A small proportion of clonotypes was detected in both the CD4 and CD8 compartments.

The CDR3 contains 14 residues. V lost 3 bases and J lost 4; bases outside the gene matches: 1. From germline, CDR1 is SGHTA and CDR2 FQGNSA. A process of 5'RACE template switching, which added a universal primer site and UMIs, was used to make TCR cDNA. TCRdb processed the 5' RACE reads anew with MiXCR; each CDR3 protein has one entry. The repertoire consists of 200,000 to 300,000 distinct CDR3 sequences, with over 10% occurring once and the leading ten covering 0.5% to 0.6%. The material sequenced was CD4+ T cells sorted from PBMCs, taken 45 days after the yellow fever booster vaccination. This TCR derives from a man aged 30 to 45 who received the YFV17D yellow fever vaccine. V is TRBV7-2 and J is TRBJ2-3; 10 bases align to TRBD2. The CDR3 here is CASSFLAGADTQYF. CDR3 sequence (DNA): TGTGCCAGCAGCTTTCTAGCGGGGGCAGATACGCAGTATTTT.